Described below is a single TCR beta chain sequence and its context. Using immunoSEQ multiplex PCR, the repertoire was profiled, and TCRdb retains in-frame clones only, with some absent. The table lists about 980,000 clones, roughly 72% of them singletons. The sample belongs to a study of shared clonotypes between healthy human individuals. The CDR3 spans 15 residues. Germline CDR1 reads SGHRS; CDR2 reads YFSETQ. With 2 bases removed from V and 2 bases from J, the gap between germline ends came to 11 bases. What was sequenced was memory CD4+ T cells sorted from blood. Subset noted: CD45RA-negative fraction. The TCR comes from a man younger than 35 in good health. The chain recombines TRBV5-1 with TRBJ1-3, with a weak D call TRBD1 (5 bases). The DNA of the CDR3 is TGCGCCAGCAGCTTATACCTAGGGGCTGGAAACACCATATATTTT. Amino acids: CASSLYLGAGNTIYF.